This TCR beta chain emerged from a study of T cell repertoires in breast cancer. As for the study in general: Tumors, lymph nodes and blood came from breast cancer patients, plus healthy blood.

Findings of the study overall: Eight TRBV7 primers may have caused mispriming bias toward TRBV7 in shared TCRs. Tumor-free sentinel nodes shared only roughly 2.1% of tumor TCRs; involved nodes shared about 8%.

The expanded emulsion RT-PCR method captured paired alpha and beta chains from CD8+ T cells. J was trimmed by 0 bases and V by 4 bases; bases with no gene match: 2. The CDR3 spans 14 residues. Germline V gives CDR1 SGHDT, CDR2 YYEEEE. As to this clonotype: Its antigen is undetermined.

Unpaired genes were suppressed by blocking oligonucleotides during a second nested PCR. TCRdb reprocessed the emulsion pairing reads with MiXCR, giving one entry per CDR3 protein. Of tens of thousands of distinct CDR3 sequences in the sample, 45% to 55% were seen once. Specimen: CD8+ T cells. The receptor's source is a pool of human donors with breast cancer or a healthy control (not recorded which). J is TRBJ1-1 and V is TRBV5-6; TRBD1 matches 8 bases. As DNA, the CDR3 is TGTGCCAGCAGCCCGGGACAGGTGAACACTGAAGCTTTCTTT. It translates to CASSPGQVNTEAFF.